These 4 T cell receptor beta chains were sequenced from one sample in a study of blood T cell repertoires in COVID-19 (dated by TCRdb to 2018 to 2021). Libraries came from the immunoSEQ multiplex PCR assay. In TCRdb, the immuneACCESS table is reduced to in-frame sequences with V and J assigned. These tables do not hold every clone; where another copy was compared, an unresolved V gene accounts for under half, and the others remain unexplained. This sample has about 290,000 clones in its table, and around four fifths of those were observed once. The ten top clones hold around 4.5% of the sample. Sequences were obtained from peripheral blood. The receptors were gathered from a woman in her 50s with active or convalescent COVID-19.

The gene calls are TRBV19 and TRBJ1-5; TRBD1 aligns across 8 bases. The germline gives CDR1 LNHDA, CDR2 SQIVND (reference sequence). The V gene end was trimmed by 6 bases and the J gene end by 7 bases; junction bases not matched to a gene: 11. The CDR3 covers 15 residues. The CDR3 reads CASSLGQGVLQPQHF. CDR3 DNA sequence: TGTGCCAGTAGCTTAGGACAGGGAGTATTACAGCCCCAGCATTTT.

This chain joins TRBV19 and TRBJ2-7; 7 bases are shared with TRBD2. The germline V gene encodes CDR1 LNHDA and CDR2 SQIVND (reference sequence). The CDR3 runs 18 residues. V was pared by 5 bases and J by 2 bases, with 18 bases of the junction left unmatched. The CDR3 nucleotides are TGTGCCAGTAGTCCTACCAGCGAGCGGGGTCGAGTGGCCTACGAGCAGTACTTC. This gives the protein CASSPTSERGRVAYEQYF.

This clone has just a few counts. The chain has TRBV6-2 or TRBV6-3 and TRBJ1-4, with D possibly being TRBD1 (5 bases). Trimming removed 6 bases from V and 2 bases from J, with 16 bases in between. Germline V gene data show CDR1 as MNHEY and CDR2 as SVGEGT. The CDR3 loop spans 16 amino acids. The CDR3: CASSRGLGHTNEKLFF. CDR3 sequence (DNA): TGTGCCAGCAGCCGCGGCCTTGGACATACTAATGAAAAACTGTTTTTT.

The chain carries TRBV7-9 and TRBJ2-5, with 8 nucleotides matching TRBD1. The V gene end was trimmed by 2 bases and the J gene end by 5 bases; junction bases not matched to a gene: 7. The CDR3 spans 15 residues. CDR1 is SEHNR and CDR2 is FQNEAQ in the germline V gene (reference sequence). The CDR3 spells CASSLRQGAGETQYF. Written as DNA, the CDR3 is TGTGCCAGCAGCTTACGGCAGGGGGCTGGGGAGACCCAGTACTTC.